The 12 T cell receptor beta chains in this list originate from one sample, sequenced in a study of shared T cell receptors in the human thymus. Sequencing was performed with immunoSEQ multiplex PCR; in TCRdb, only in-frame clones are kept and a portion is missing. The repertoire includes more than 550,000 clones, 70% to 90% of them detected once, and around 0.0094% sits in the top ten. This same sample was also part of a study on human thymus T cells.

The specimen was thymocytes. The origin of the receptors is a girl under three years old with a congenital heart defect.

The gene calls are TRBV6-5 and TRBJ1-2; the D is unclear. The ends were cut back, 7 bases at V and 5 bases at J, with 17 bases in the middle. Germline V CDR1 and CDR2: MNHEY, SVGAGI. The CDR3 is 14 amino acids. The CDR3 DNA sequence: TGTGCCAGCACCACGAAGTCCCCCGGGTATGGCTACACCTTC. Translated: CASTTKSPGYGYTF.

The chain combines TRBV7-9 with TRBJ2-1; TRBD2 is a possible D gene (6 bases). Trimming pared 2 bases from V and 0 bases from J, leaving 20 bases between. This CDR3 has 19 amino acids. Germline V gives CDR1 SEHNR, CDR2 FQNEAQ (reference sequence). As DNA, the CDR3 is TGTGCCAGCAGCTTATCCCCTTTACGGGAGACCGGCTCCTACAATGAGCAGTTCTTC. It is translated as CASSLSPLRETGSYNEQFF.

The chain has TRBV28 and TRBJ2-5, with TRBD1 as a possible D gene (5 bases). The CDR3 has 14 amino acids. CDR1 and CDR2 (germline): MDHEN, SYDVKM. V lost 5 bases, J lost 3 bases, and 13 bases lay in between. Here the CDR3 DNA reads TGTGCCAGCAGTCCTCGGACAAGAGAAGAGACCCAGTACTTC. It codes for CASSPRTREETQYF.

This sequence joins TRBV9 and TRBJ1-4; tentative D call: TRBD1 (5 bases). The CDR3 sequence is 16 residues long. Trimming took off 2 bases at V and 6 bases at J, with 17 bases between the two ends. In germline, CDR1 is SGDLS, CDR2 YYNGEE. The CDR3 spells CASSVGGEATDEKLFF. CDR3 nucleotide sequence: TGTGCCAGCAGCGTCGGAGGGGAGGCTACCGATGAAAAACTGTTTTTT.

The DNA of the CDR3 is TGTGCCAGCAGCCCTTCTAGCGGGGGCGCAAAAAACATTCAGTACTTC. Translating gives CASSPSSGGAKNIQYF. The genes are TRBV5-6 and TRBJ2-4; 10 positions match TRBD2. J was trimmed by 4 bases and V by 4 bases; bases with no gene match: 8. In germline, CDR1 is SGHDT, CDR2 YYEEEE. The CDR3 sequence is 16 residues long.

V is TRBV29-1 and J is TRBJ1-3; D gene uncertain. The V gene's germline CDR1 is SQVTM and CDR2 ANQGSEA. V was trimmed by 5 bases and J by 3 bases, leaving 11 bases between them. CDR3 length: 13 amino acids. CDR3 sequence (DNA): TGCAGCGTTAGAAAGGACTATGGAAACACCATATATTTT. Amino acid sequence: CSVRKDYGNTIYF. The whole variable domain, remainder taken from reference TRBV29-1 and TRBJ1-3, is SAVISQKPSRDICQRGTSLTIQCQVDSQVTMMFWYRQQPGQSLTLIATANQGSEATYESGFVIDKFPISRPNLTFSTLTVSNMSPEDSSIYLCSVRKDYGNTIYFGEGSWLTVV.

The gene calls are TRBV7-9 and TRBJ1-1; tentatively, D is TRBD1 (5 bases). CDR1 and CDR2 from the germline V gene are SEHNR and FQNEAQ (reference sequence). The CDR3 spans 18 residues. Trimming shortened V by 4 bases and J by 0 bases, and 21 bases separated the two germline ends. The CDR3 protein is CASSSKTTATNLNTEAFF. The CDR3 DNA follows: TGTGCCAGCAGCTCTAAGACGACAGCTACTAACTTGAACACTGAAGCTTTCTTT.

The chain uses TRBV5-6 and TRBJ1-1; D not certain. The CDR3 consists of 14 residues. With 4 bases removed from V and 1 base from J, the gap between germline ends came to 11 bases. Germline CDR1 reads SGHDT; CDR2 reads YYEEEE. DNA for the CDR3: TGTGCCAGCAGCCCTTTCACTGGGAACACTGAAGCTTTCTTT. This encodes CASSPFTGNTEAFF.

Only one count was recorded for this clone. The V and J genes are TRBV10-3 and TRBJ1-1; D is undetermined. Trimming removed 5 bases from V and 8 bases from J, with 21 bases in between. The germline V gene encodes CDR1 ENHRY and CDR2 SYGVKD. The CDR3 has 15 residues. This chain's CDR3 is CAISPATPGGPEAFF. The CDR3, as DNA: TGTGCCATCAGTCCTGCGACTCCTGGAGGACCCGAAGCTTTCTTT.

The chain carries TRBV28 and TRBJ1-6; D might be TRBD1 (6 bases). The germline gives CDR1 MDHEN, CDR2 SYDVKM. The CDR3 spans 11 residues. V lost 8 bases and J lost 10, with 9 bases in between. The CDR3 is CASGRGSPLHF. CDR3 bases: TGTGCCAGCGGTAGGGGGTCACCCCTCCACTTT.

This chain connects TRBV19 to TRBJ1-5; TRBD1 agrees at 9 bases. This CDR3 has 15 residues. After removal of 8 bases from V and 2 bases from J, the junction contained 7 bases not matched to a gene. CDR1 is LNHDA and CDR2 is SQIVND in the germline V gene (reference sequence). CDR3 residues: CASGSRDRGNQPQHF. The CDR3 nucleotides are TGTGCCAGTGGAAGCCGGGACAGGGGCAATCAGCCCCAGCATTTT.

The chain uses TRBV5-8 and TRBJ1-5; perhaps TRBD1 as D (5 bases). Germline V lookup: CDR1 SGHTS, CDR2 YDEGEE. The CDR3 contains 15 residues. Trimming pared 4 bases from V and 1 base from J, leaving 12 bases between. The CDR3 protein is CASSPGAQSNQPQHF. CDR3 DNA sequence: TGTGCCAGCAGCCCTGGGGCACAGAGCAATCAGCCCCAGCATTTT.